These 17 T cell receptor beta chains originate from one sample sequenced in a study of immune evolution from preneoplasia to lung adenocarcinoma (dated by TCRdb to the early 2020s). Preparation of the library involved the immunoSEQ multiplex PCR assay. The source is immuneACCESS, and TCRdb retained only in-frame sequences with V and J called. Part of the clones is not carried over; for the studies checked, unresolved V genes explain less than half of this, and the remainder is unexplained. The sample table shows over 2,000 clones, and about 80% are seen once. The ten largest clones take up nearly 9.5% of the sample. The sequenced sample consisted of FFPE minimally invasive lung adenocarcinoma tissue. The cell subset or site label, as the study defines it: micro-invasive lung adenocarcinoma (MIA). Source of these receptors: a person aged 60-79 years with lung adenocarcinoma.

The V gene is TRBV29-1, the J gene TRBJ1-1; D is uncertain. The V end was cut by 6 bases, the J end by 1 base, with 12 bases between. This CDR3 comprises 13 residues. Germline lookup yields CDR1 SQVTM and CDR2 ANQGSEA. CDR3 loop: CSVEKGPNTEAFF. The CDR3 DNA reads TGCAGCGTAGAGAAAGGGCCGAACACTGAAGCTTTCTTT.

The rearrangement links TRBV6-1 to TRBJ1-2; tentatively, D is TRBD1 (6 bases). The CDR3 is 14 residues long. V dropped 6 bases and J dropped 5 bases, with 16 bases sitting between them. Looked up from germline, CDR1 is MNHNS and CDR2 is SASEGT. CDR3 nucleotide sequence: TGTGCCAGCAGGCCCACGACAGGACCTTATGGCTACACCTTC. Its translation: CASRPTTGPYGYTF.

This rearrangement joins TRBV30 to TRBJ2-5; TRBD1 aligns across 12 bases. The junction had 6 bases not matched to a gene; V was cut back by 1 base and J by 6 bases. Germline V gene lookup returns CDR1 GTSNPN and CDR2 SVGIG (reference sequence). The CDR3 is made up of 15 amino acids. The CDR3 is CAWSGGTGGRKTQYF. The CDR3 DNA is TGTGCCTGGAGTGGAGGGACAGGGGGCCGAAAGACCCAGTACTTC. The full variable domain, rest sourced from reference TRBV30 and TRBJ2-5, is SQTIHQWPATLVQPVGSPLSLECTVEGTSNPNLYWYRQAAGRGLQLLFYSVGIGQISSEVPQNLSASRPQDRQFILSSKKLLLSDSGFYLCAWSGGTGGRKTQYFGPGTRLLVL.

The chain is built from TRBV5-4 and TRBJ1-4, with 7 bases identical to TRBD1. This CDR3 has 15 residues. Trimming cost V 0 bases and J 5 bases; bases outside gene matches: 4. The germline gives CDR1 SGHNT, CDR2 YYREEE (reference sequence). The CDR3 is CASSLAGTENEKLFF. In nucleotides, the CDR3 is TGTGCCAGCAGCTTGGCCGGGACAGAGAATGAAAAACTGTTTTTT.

In its sample, this clone was seen a few times. The V gene is TRBV4-2, the J gene TRBJ2-3; D is possibly TRBD2 (6 bases). V lost 1 base to trimming and J lost 5 bases, with 16 bases between them. This CDR3 is 16 amino acids long. Germline V gene sequence: CDR1 LGHNA, CDR2 YNFKEQ. Here the CDR3 DNA reads TGTGCCAGCAGCCAAGGTGCACAGCGGGCAGGAGATACGCAGTATTTT. Its protein is CASSQGAQRAGDTQYF.

Only a few counts were recorded for this clone. Here the CDR3 reads CASSRGTSGSYEQYF. As DNA, the CDR3 is TGCGCCAGCAGCCGAGGGACTAGCGGATCCTACGAGCAGTACTTC. The rearrangement joins TRBV4-3 to TRBJ2-7; the match to TRBD2 covers 11 bases. From germline, CDR1 is LGHNA and CDR2 YSLEER. With V trimmed by 4 bases and J by 1 base, 3 bases remained unmatched. The CDR3 contains 15 residues.

V and J are TRBV2 and TRBJ1-2; 7 positions agree with TRBD1. This CDR3 contains 13 residues. V lost 6 bases to trimming and J lost 8 bases; unmatched junction nucleotides: 9. Per the germline V gene, CDR1 is SNHLY and CDR2 is FYNNEI. Here the CDR3 reads CASRRDSSYGYTF. In DNA, the CDR3 is TGTGCCAGCAGGAGGGACAGTAGCTACGGCTACACCTTC.

The chain recombines TRBV11-2 with TRBJ2-1; D may correspond to TRBD1 or TRBD2 (5 bases each). With 4 bases removed from V and 0 bases from J, the gap between germline ends came to 10 bases. CDR3 length: 15 amino acids. Germline CDR1 reads SGHAT; CDR2 reads FQNNGV. CDR3 sequence (DNA): TGTGCCAGCAGCTCCGGGACGAGCTCCTACAATGAGCAGTTCTTC. Its translation: CASSSGTSSYNEQFF.

The V call is TRBV7-8, the J call TRBJ2-7; the D call may be TRBD1 or TRBD2 (6 bases each). The CDR3 totals 14 residues. V shed 3 bases and J shed 6 bases, with 15 bases lying between them. Germline CDR1 and CDR2: SGHVS and FQNEAQ. The CDR3 coding sequence is TGTGCCAGCAGCTTTTACAGGGACTCGTTCGAGCAGTACTTC. This sequence encodes CASSFYRDSFEQYF. Full variable domain (outside the CDR3, taken from reference TRBV7-8 and TRBJ2-7): GAGVSQSPRYKVAKRGQDVALRCDPISGHVSLFWYQQALGQGPEFLTYFQNEAQLDKSGLPSDRFFAERPEGSVSTLKIQRTQQEDSAVYLCASSFYRDSFEQYFGPGTRLTVT.

V is TRBV7-9 and J is TRBJ1-1, with no clear D. CDR1 and CDR2 from the germline V gene are SEHNR and FQNEAQ (reference sequence). Trimming stripped 1 base from V and 8 bases from J, with 11 bases between. This CDR3 spans 13 amino acids. The CDR3 nucleotides are TGTGCCAGCAGCTTAGTGGGGTCGGGGGAAGCTTTCTTT. It codes for CASSLVGSGEAFF. Based on the CDR3 plus reference TRBV7-9 and TRBJ1-1, the full variable domain is DTGVSQNPRHKITKRGQNVTFRCDPISEHNRLYWYRQTLGQGPEFLTYFQNEAQLEKSRLLSDRFSAERPKGSFSTLEIQRTEQGDSAMYLCASSLVGSGEAFFGQGTRLTVV.

This sequence joins TRBV23-1 and TRBJ1-4; TRBD1 matches at 8 bases. TRBV23-1 is an open reading frame whose function is uncertain. The junction had 0 bases not matched to a gene; V was cut back by 0 bases and J by 9 bases. The CDR3 consists of 13 residues. CDR3 sequence reads: CASSQSRGQKLFF. The CDR3 DNA sequence: TGCGCCAGCAGTCAATCCAGGGGGCAAAAACTGTTTTTT.

The chain links TRBV7-9 to TRBJ2-7; D may be TRBD1 (8 bases). This CDR3 has 15 amino acids. Trimming took 5 bases from V and 6 from J, leaving 20 bases between them. The germline CDR1 and CDR2 sequences are SEHNR and FQNEAQ (reference sequence). The CDR3 loop reads CASSVQGGTSTEQYF. The CDR3 nucleotides read TGTGCCAGCAGCGTACAGGGGGGGACGTCCACCGAGCAGTACTTC.

The V and J genes are TRBV5-1 and TRBJ1-4; 7 bases are a match to TRBD1. CDR3 length: 15 residues. Trimming cost V 2 bases and J 6 bases; bases outside gene matches: 7. Germline V lookup: CDR1 SGHRS, CDR2 YFSETQ. CDR3 region: CASSLRQGRDEKLFF. In nucleotides, the CDR3 is TGCGCCAGCAGCTTAAGACAGGGAAGGGATGAAAAACTGTTTTTT.

V gene TRBV4-3 combines with J gene TRBJ1-3, with D unclear. V was clipped by 4 bases and J by 2 bases, with 12 bases between them. The V gene's germline CDR1 is LGHNA and CDR2 YSLEER. There are 15 residues in the CDR3. CDR3 coding DNA: TGCGCCAGCAGCCCCTCGCGACTGCCTGGAAACACCATATATTTT. Amino acids: CASSPSRLPGNTIYF.

In its sample, this clone was seen once. The chain employs TRBV4-1 and TRBJ1-5, with unresolved D. The ends were cut back, 1 base at V and 7 bases at J, with 11 bases in the middle. The germline V gene has CDR1 MGHRA and CDR2 YSYEKL. CDR3 length: 14 residues. The CDR3 here is CASSQVGRGQPQHF. The CDR3 bases are TGCGCCAGCAGCCAAGTAGGAAGAGGGCAGCCCCAGCATTTT.

This clone was observed a few times. V is TRBV5-4 and J is TRBJ1-6, with TRBD1 as a possible D gene (5 bases). This CDR3 comprises 16 residues. Germline V gene sequence: CDR1 SGHNT, CDR2 YYREEE (reference sequence). Deletions cut 5 bases from V and 6 bases from J, with 18 bases between. The CDR3 DNA follows: TGTGCCAGCAGGCAATCCGGGACCCGGGGTAATTCACCCCTCCACTTT. Protein: CASRQSGTRGNSPLHF.

Here the CDR3 DNA reads TGTGCCAGCAGTGACCTTACAGGGCCGAGGTACGAGCAGTACTTC. Translated: CASSDLTGPRYEQYF. The chain employs TRBV2 and TRBJ2-7, with D perhaps matching TRBD1 (6 bases). From germline, CDR1 is SNHLY and CDR2 FYNNEI. The germline V and J ends were trimmed by 3 bases and 4 bases, with 16 bases remaining between them. This CDR3 contains 15 residues.